Presented here are 23 T cell receptor beta chains from one specimen sequenced in a study of regulatory T cells in long-lasting Graves disease. Construction of the TCR beta libraries employed iRepertoire HTBI primers in conjunction with Arm-PCR of CDR3 regions. TCRdb fed the multiplex PCR reads into MiXCR, producing one record per CDR3 protein. The sample records 300,000 to 400,000 distinct CDR3 sequences, roughly 15% being singletons. Time point here: newly diagnosed GD, antithyroid drugs for less than 3 months. Generation of the TCR library employed RNA extracted from PBMCs. The input for sequencing was peripheral blood mononuclear cells (PBMCs), taken at new diagnosis, from a patient treated with antithyroid drugs. These receptors originate from a female donor with Graves disease.

This clonotype came up many times. The CDR3 nucleotides read TGTGCCAGCAGCTTGCCTCCCCCTCGGAGTACTGAAGCTTTCTTT. It is translated as CASSLPPPRSTEAFF. The chain joins TRBV14 to TRBJ1-1; D is ambiguous. V was clipped by 5 bases and J by 5 bases, with 18 bases between them. The germline gives CDR1 SGHDN, CDR2 FVKESK. This CDR3 has 15 residues.

This clonotype was observed a handful of times. The V gene is TRBV9, the J gene TRBJ1-3; D is unclear. V lost 1 base and J 0 bases, leaving 8 bases between the germline ends. From germline, CDR1 is SGDLS and CDR2 YYNGEE. CDR3 length: 15 residues. CDR3 DNA: TGTGCCAGCAGCGTAAACCTGCTCTCTGGAAACACCATATATTTT. This encodes CASSVNLLSGNTIYF. Combining the CDR3 with reference TRBV9 and TRBJ1-3 gives the whole variable domain DSGVTQTPKHLITATGQRVTLRCSPRSGDLSVYWYQQSLDQGLQFLIQYYNGEERAKGNILERFSAQQFPDLHSELNLSSLELGDSALYFCASSVNLLSGNTIYFGEGSWLTVV.

Many counts were recorded for this clonotype. V usage is TRBV28 and J usage is TRBJ2-5; tentatively, D is TRBD2 (6 bases). The germline gives CDR1 MDHEN, CDR2 SYDVKM. There are 18 residues in the CDR3. V was clipped by 4 bases and J by 5 bases, with 26 bases between them. CDR3 sequence (DNA): TGTGCCAGCAGTTCTAGGCCGGGAGCTAGTGGGTTGTGGGAGACCCAGTACTTC. Amino acids: CASSSRPGASGLWETQYF. The entire variable domain, with the rest obtained from reference TRBV28 and TRBJ2-5, is as follows: DVKVTQSSRYLVKRTGEKVFLECVQDMDHENMFWYRQDPGLGLRLIYFSYDVKMKEKGDIPEGYSVSREKKERFSLILESASTNQTSMYLCASSSRPGASGLWETQYFGPGTRLLVL.

The V and J genes are TRBV4-1 and TRBJ2-3, with D possibly matching TRBD1 (5 bases). Germline CDR1 reads MGHRA; CDR2 reads YSYEKL. Trimming stripped 4 bases from V and 2 bases from J, with 25 bases between. The CDR3 has 19 residues. DNA for the CDR3: TGCGCCAGCAGCCTACCCGTTCTGACAGCGAACCTTCTCACAGATACGCAGTATTTT. Its translation is CASSLPVLTANLLTDTQYF.

Ten or more counts support this clonotype. The rearrangement links TRBV6-2 or TRBV6-3 to TRBJ1-1, with D unclear. Trimming cost V 0 bases and J 2 bases, with 10 bases left between them. Germline V lookup: CDR1 MNHEY, CDR2 SVGEGT. The CDR3 runs to 15 residues. The CDR3: CASSYSRELNTEAFF. Written as DNA, the CDR3 is TGTGCCAGCAGTTACTCGAGGGAGCTTAACACTGAAGCTTTCTTT.

This clonotype was seen many times. J is TRBJ2-1 and V is TRBV10-3; TRBD2 matches 8 bases. J gave up 0 bases and V 3 bases, and 7 bases lay outside the gene matches. Per the germline V gene, CDR1 is ENHRY and CDR2 is SYGVKD. This CDR3 contains 17 residues. The CDR3 DNA reads TGTGCCATCAGTGACAGCGGGAGAAGGAGCTCCTACAATGAGCAGTTCTTC. Its protein product is CAISDSGRRSSYNEQFF.

This clonotype came up many times. A read error may produce the germline difference seen at one junction end. V usage is TRBV15 and J usage is TRBJ2-1, with D possibly being TRBD1 (6 bases). CDR1 LNHNV and CDR2 YYDKDF come from the germline V gene (reference sequence). This CDR3 has 15 amino acids. CDR3 nucleotides: TGTGCCACCAGCAGGAGGGGGATCTCCTATAATGAGCAGTTCTTC. Protein: CATSRRGISYNEQFF.

This clonotype has at least ten counts. The rearrangement joins TRBV3-1 to TRBJ1-1; no reliable D call. The V gene lost 1 base and the J gene lost 4 bases, with 7 bases spanning the gap. Germline V CDR1 and CDR2: LGHDT, YNNKEL (reference sequence). CDR3 length: 13 residues. The CDR3: CASSQGGITEAFF. CDR3 DNA: TGTGCCAGCAGCCAAGGCGGGATCACTGAAGCTTTCTTT.

This clonotype was seen many times. The CDR3 region has the DNA TGTGCCAGCAGCTCCGACGGGGCTTATAACTATGGCTACACCTTC. Translating gives CASSSDGAYNYGYTF. The chain recombines TRBV11-2 with TRBJ1-2; the D gene is possibly TRBD1 (5 bases). The V gene's germline CDR1 is SGHAT and CDR2 FQNNGV. Between the trimmed V and J ends, which lost 4 bases and 1 base, there was a span of 13 bases. The CDR3 is 15 amino acids.

This clonotype was observed many times. This chain uses TRBV13 with TRBJ1-2; 7 nucleotides line up with TRBD1. V gave up 5 bases and J gave up 5 bases; unmatched junction bases: 11. Germline-derived CDR1 and CDR2 are PRHDT and FYEKMQ (reference sequence). CDR3 size: 15 residues. This CDR3 is CASSQPYPTGYGYTF. The DNA of the CDR3 is TGTGCCAGCAGCCAACCCTACCCGACAGGGTATGGCTACACCTTC.

There are many counts of this clonotype. V and J are TRBV10-3 and TRBJ2-7, with 13 positions matching TRBD2. Germline V gene lookup returns CDR1 ENHRY and CDR2 SYGVKD. V lost 2 bases, J lost 7 bases, and 5 bases stayed unmatched. CDR3 length: 15 amino acids. For the CDR3, the DNA is TGTGCCATCAGTGAGGGACTAGCGGGAGTAGAGGAGCAGTACTTC. Protein: CAISEGLAGVEEQYF.

The sample holds many counts of this clonotype. The V call is TRBV6-2 or TRBV6-3, the J call TRBJ2-3, with TRBD2 identical over 8 bases. Trimming at V came to 4 bases and at J to 5 bases, leaving 11 bases not matched to a gene. The V gene's germline CDR1 is MNHEY and CDR2 SVGEGT. The CDR3 is 16 amino acids. In DNA form, the CDR3 reads TGTGCCAGCAGTTCAACCGGGACTAGTGTTATAGATACGCAGTATTTT. Translation: CASSSTGTSVIDTQYF.

This clonotype was observed a handful of times. The chain combines TRBV29-1 with TRBJ2-5; 12 bases line up with TRBD2. V dropped 0 bases and J dropped 3; count of bases not matched to a gene: 8. Germline assignment: CDR1 SQVTM and CDR2 ANQGSEA. The CDR3 extends over 17 amino acids. The CDR3 sequence: CSVEDLGLAGGKETQYF. The DNA of the CDR3 is TGCAGCGTTGAAGATCTGGGGCTAGCGGGAGGGAAAGAGACCCAGTACTTC.

The chain uses TRBV4-2 and TRBJ2-1; D not resolved. The germline CDR1 and CDR2 sequences are LGHNA and YNFKEQ. The CDR3 consists of 13 residues. Trimming stripped 1 base from V and 8 bases from J, with 9 bases between. The CDR3 nucleotides are TGTGCCAGCAGCCAAGCGGCGTCGGATGAGCAGTTCTTC. This translates into CASSQAASDEQFF.

This clonotype has a count of ten or more. The chain is built from TRBV2 and TRBJ2-3; D may match TRBD1 or TRBD2 (6 bases each). This CDR3 spans 15 amino acids. The V end was cut by 8 bases, the J end by 1 base, with 16 bases between. Germline V lookup: CDR1 SNHLY, CDR2 FYNNEI. The CDR3 DNA follows: TGTGCCAGCGGAGGGGGGCTCGAAGGCACAGATACGCAGTATTTT. Translated: CASGGGLEGTDTQYF.

This clonotype was detected many times. The rearrangement links TRBV2 to TRBJ2-5; 7 bases align to TRBD2. Germline CDR1 and CDR2: SNHLY and FYNNEI. V lost 9 bases and J lost 2; bases outside the gene matches: 18. The CDR3 loop spans 17 amino acids. In nucleotides, the CDR3 is TGTGCCAGTACCCCGGGGTGGTCAGCGGGACGACAAGAGACCCAGTACTTC. As protein: CASTPGWSAGRQETQYF.

This clonotype was counted many times. This chain links TRBV6-1 with TRBJ1-5, with 9 bases that match TRBD1. CDR1 and CDR2 from the germline V gene are MNHNS and SASEGT. The CDR3 covers 14 residues. Trimming took 6 bases from V and 5 from J; bases not matched to a gene: 5. The CDR3, as DNA: TGTGCCAGCAGACGGACAGGGGTAGATCAGCCCCAGCATTTT. This sequence encodes CASRRTGVDQPQHF.

In this sample, this clonotype turned up many times. The chain links TRBV10-1 to TRBJ1-1, with D perhaps matching TRBD1 (5 bases). The V end was cut by 4 bases, the J end by 0 bases, with 9 bases between. The length of the CDR3 is 14 residues. Germline values: CDR1 WNHNN, CDR2 SYGVQD (reference sequence). CDR3 protein: CASSGGGVNTEAFF. CDR3 nucleotides: TGCGCCAGCAGTGGTGGGGGAGTGAACACTGAAGCTTTCTTT.

This chain joins TRBV6-1 and TRBJ1-5, with D possibly matching TRBD1 (5 bases). Germline V gene data show CDR1 as MNHNS and CDR2 as SASEGT. The V end lost 8 bases, the J end lost 3 bases, and 20 bases lay between the germline ends. The CDR3 is made up of 16 amino acids. The CDR3 nucleotides are TGTGCCAGCGCCTACGGACACTTTAGGTCCAATCAGCCCCAGCATTTT. Its translation is CASAYGHFRSNQPQHF.

The chain recombines TRBV20-1 with TRBJ1-2, with D unresolved. This CDR3 region has 15 residues. Germline V gene lookup returns CDR1 DFQATT and CDR2 SNEGSKA (reference sequence). Trimming shortened V by 0 bases and J by 1 base, and 12 bases separated the two germline ends. The CDR3 DNA reads as TGCAGTGCTAGAGATCCACCCAATCTTAACTATGGCTACACCTTC. It yields the protein CSARDPPNLNYGYTF.

This clonotype was detected ten times or more. This chain links TRBV24-1 with TRBJ2-5, with D perhaps matching TRBD1 (6 bases). This CDR3 region has 15 residues. V was trimmed by 0 bases and J by 4 bases, leaving 11 bases between them. Per germline, CDR1 KGHDR and CDR2 SFDVKD. The CDR3 region is CATSDLQSRGETQYF. The DNA of the CDR3 is TGTGCCACCAGTGATTTGCAATCCAGGGGAGAGACCCAGTACTTC.

This clonotype was counted a few times. The conserved phenylalanine or tryptophan normally closing the CDR3 is absent here, so this likely arose from a read error. The CDR3 DNA follows: TGTGCCAGCCTCGGAGCTGGGGCCAACGTCCTGACTCTC. Its translation is CASLGAGANVLTL. The chain has TRBV28 and TRBJ2-6; the D is unclear. Germline V gene sequence: CDR1 MDHEN, CDR2 SYDVKM. Trimming removed 8 bases from V and 2 bases from J, with 7 bases in between. This CDR3 is built from 13 residues.

The gene calls are TRBV6-5 and TRBJ1-4; a weak D match, TRBD1 (5 bases). The V and J ends lost 2 bases and 0 bases respectively, with 16 bases between them. This CDR3 spans 18 amino acids. Per the germline V gene, CDR1 is MNHEY and CDR2 is SVGAGI. CDR3 region: CASSYDPGGHATNEKLFF. The CDR3 nucleotides read TGTGCCAGCAGTTACGACCCTGGTGGACATGCAACTAATGAAAAACTGTTTTTT.